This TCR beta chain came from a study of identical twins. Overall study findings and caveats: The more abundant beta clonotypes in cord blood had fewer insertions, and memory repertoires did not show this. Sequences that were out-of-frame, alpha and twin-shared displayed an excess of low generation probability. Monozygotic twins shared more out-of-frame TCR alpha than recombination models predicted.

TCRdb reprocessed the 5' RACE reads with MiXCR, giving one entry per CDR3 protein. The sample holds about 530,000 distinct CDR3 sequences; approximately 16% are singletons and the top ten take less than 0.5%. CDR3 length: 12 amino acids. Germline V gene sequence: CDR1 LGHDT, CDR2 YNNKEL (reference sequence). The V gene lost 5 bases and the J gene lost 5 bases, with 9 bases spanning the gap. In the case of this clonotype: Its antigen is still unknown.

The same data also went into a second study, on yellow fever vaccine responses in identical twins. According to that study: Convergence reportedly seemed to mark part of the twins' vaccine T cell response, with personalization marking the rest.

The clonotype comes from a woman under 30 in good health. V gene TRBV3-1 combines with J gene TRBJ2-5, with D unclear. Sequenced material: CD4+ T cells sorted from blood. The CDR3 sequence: CASSSVRETQYF. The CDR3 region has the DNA TGTGCCAGCAGCTCAGTCCGCGAGACCCAGTACTTC.